Listed below are T cell receptor beta chains from one sample, sequenced in a study of response to subunit inactivated influenza vaccine. MiXCR, run by TCRdb on the RT-PCR reads, gives a single entry per CDR3 protein. The sample shows approximately 170,000 distinct CDR3 sequences, about 12% of them seen only once. The data were also submitted as part of a second study, on T cells expressing NK-cell markers.

The input for sequencing was CD8+ T cells sorted from PBMCs, taken 12 days after vaccination. These receptors originate from a man in his fifties who received an inactivated influenza vaccine. Both conserved end residues are part of each CDR3. The order of the fields is D gene, J gene, clone size, V gene, CDR3 DNA, CDR3 protein. A D gene is named only where the DNA matches it firmly. Clone size, where shown, is once, few, many, or a class for clones that have expanded.

TRBD1	TRBJ2-7	few	TRBV28	TGTGCCAGCAGTCCGACAGGGATGGGAGACTACGAGCAGTACTTC	CASSPTGMGDYEQYF
NA	TRBJ2-7	many	TRBV4-3	TGCGCCAGCAGCCAAGATTCTTCCCGAGGGGTTTACGAGCAGTACTTC	CASSQDSSRGVYEQYF
TRBD1	TRBJ2-5	few	TRBV18	TGTGCCAGCTCACCACGGGACAGGTTCCAAGAGACCCAGTACTTC	CASSPRDRFQETQYF
NA	TRBJ1-1	few	TRBV2	TGTGCCAGCAGGGAGCAGGGGCGCACTGAAGCTTTCTTT	CASREQGRTEAFF
NA	TRBJ2-5	NA	TRBV7-9	TGTGCCAGCAGCCCTTATCGGCCGGACCAAGAGACCCAGTACTTC	CASSPYRPDQETQYF
NA	TRBJ2-1	few	TRBV7-9	TGTGCCAGCAGCATGGGGGGCAATGAGCAGTTCTTC	CASSMGGNEQFF
NA	TRBJ2-5	few	TRBV19	TGTGCCAGTAGTATAGGATCGGGGCAGACCCAAGAGACCCAGTACTTC	CASSIGSGQTQETQYF
NA	TRBJ1-1	few	TRBV10-1	TGCGCCAGCAGTGTGGCAGGGAAGAACACTGAAGCTTTCTTT	CASSVAGKNTEAFF
TRBD1	TRBJ2-7	NA	TRBV7-9	TGTGCCAGCAGCTTAGACCAGACAGGGATCCACGAGCAGTACTTC	CASSLDQTGIHEQYF
TRBD1	TRBJ1-2	NA	TRBV12-3/TRBV12-4	TGTGCCAGCAGTAGACGCCGACAGGGAAGGCCTTTTGGCTACACCTTC	CASSRRRQGRPFGYTF
TRBD2	TRBJ2-1	few	TRBV9	TGTGCCAGCAGCGTAGTCGGGGGGATGAATGAGCAGTTCTTC	CASSVVGGMNEQFF
NA	TRBJ2-1	few	TRBV20-1	TGCAGTGCTAGTGGGGGGAGCGGGCCTAACTACAATGAGCAGTTCTTC	CSASGGSGPNYNEQFF
NA	TRBJ2-7	many	TRBV27	TGTGCCAGCAGTTTCGGACGTACCTCCTACGAGCAGTACTTC	CASSFGRTSYEQYF
NA	TRBJ2-1	few	TRBV28	TGTGCCAGCAGAATTGAAAGAAGCTCCTACAATGAGCAGTTCTTC	CASRIERSSYNEQFF
NA	TRBJ2-7	NA	TRBV6-4	TGTGCCAGCAGTGACTCTAGGGGAAGCGGGCAGTACTTC	CASSDSRGSGQYF
NA	TRBJ2-3	few	TRBV6-2/TRBV6-3	TGTGCCAGCGCCACCCAGTTTGGGGGGCCGACTTCTAGCACAGATACGCAGTATTTT	CASATQFGGPTSSTDTQYF
NA	TRBJ2-3	NA	TRBV4-2	TGTGCCAGCAGCCAAGAAAGGCTAGCTACAGATACGCAGTATTTT	CASSQERLATDTQYF
TRBD2	TRBJ2-2	few	TRBV27	TGTGCCAGCAGTGCCGGACTAGCGGGGGGGCCGGGAGCCGGGGAGCTGTTTTTT	CASSAGLAGGPGAGELFF
NA	TRBJ2-3	many	TRBV24-1	TGTGCCACCAGTGGAAGGGGTTCCCAGGAGTCCGGGAGCACAGATACGCAGTATTTT	CATSGRGSQESGSTDTQYF
NA	TRBJ2-2	NA	TRBV12-3/TRBV12-4	TGTGCCAGCAGCCCGAAGGGGCCGCCGGCCGGGGAGCTGTTTTTT	CASSPKGPPAGELFF
NA	TRBJ2-7	NA	TRBV4-3	TGCGCCAGCAGCTTGGGGGTCCTCGCAGGCAAGCAGTACTTC	CASSLGVLAGKQYF
NA	TRBJ1-2	few	TRBV28	TGTGCCAGCAGTTTGGTAGACGGGAACTATGGCTACACCTTC	CASSLVDGNYGYTF
NA	TRBJ1-1	few	TRBV13	TGTGCCAGCAGCCCGGAACTCGACAGACACACTGAAGCTTTCTTT	CASSPELDRHTEAFF
NA	TRBJ2-2	few	TRBV7-6	TGTGCCAGCAGCTTAGGGACAGTACCAACCGGGGAGCTGTTTTTT	CASSLGTVPTGELFF
TRBD1	TRBJ2-1	NA	TRBV9	TGTGCCAGCAGCGGGGGACAGGGTCATTTCGTCGAGCAGTTCTTC	CASSGGQGHFVEQFF
NA	TRBJ2-2	few	TRBV20-1	TGCAGTGCTAGAGATTGGGCTTCTCTCGCCGGGGAGCTGTTTTTT	CSARDWASLAGELFF
NA	TRBJ1-5	many	TRBV28	TGTGCCACGACAGACGGAGTAAGCAATCAGCCCCAGCATTTT	CATTDGVSNQPQHF
TRBD2	TRBJ2-1	few	TRBV11-1	TGTGCCAGCAGCGAGGGACTAGCGGGGTCCGTTTTGCATAATGAGCAGTTCTTC	CASSEGLAGSVLHNEQFF
TRBD1	TRBJ2-5	NA	TRBV28	TGTGCCAGCAGTACCTACAGGGGCGGGGAGACCCAGTACTTC	CASSTYRGGETQYF
TRBD2	TRBJ2-1	NA	TRBV7-6	TGTGCCAGCAGCGTCTTGGGGGGGTGGTACAATGAGCAGTTCTTC	CASSVLGGWYNEQFF
TRBD1	TRBJ2-3	many	TRBV5-1	TGCGCCAGCAGCCTCGGGACAGGGATAGATACGCAGTATTTT	CASSLGTGIDTQYF
TRBD1	TRBJ2-7	many	TRBV15	TGTGCCACCAGCAGAGATCGCACAGGGGGTTCCAACGAGCAGTACTTC	CATSRDRTGGSNEQYF
TRBD2	TRBJ2-1	many	TRBV27	TGTGCCAGCAGTTCTAGCGGGGGGTCCTACAATGAGCAGTTCTTC	CASSSSGGSYNEQFF
NA	TRBJ2-1	few	TRBV3-1	TGTGCCAGCAGCCAAGGACAGAGCAATGAGCAGTTCTTC	CASSQGQSNEQFF
TRBD1	TRBJ1-3	many	TRBV10-3	TGTGCCATCAGTGATGCCCCACAGGGGATGAGAAACACCATATATTTT	CAISDAPQGMRNTIYF
TRBD2	TRBJ2-7	few	TRBV29-1	TGCAGCGTGGAAATGCGACTAGCGGGAGACTACGAGCAGTACTTC	CSVEMRLAGDYEQYF
NA	TRBJ2-5	few	TRBV7-8	TGTGCCAGCAGCTTAGGGGGGCTCCGAGAGACCCAGTACTTC	CASSLGGLRETQYF
NA	TRBJ2-4	few	TRBV4-3	TGCGCCAGCAGCCAAGCCGGCATGCAGTACTTC	CASSQAGMQYF
NA	TRBJ2-2	few	TRBV9	TGTGCCAGCAGCCCCGCGGGCCGGAGCTTGGGCGGGGAGCTGTTTTTT	CASSPAGRSLGGELFF